One and the same sample provided the 5 T cell receptor beta chains below, sequenced in a study of T-cell reconstitution after alpha-beta-depleted transplantation in children. Preparation of the TCRbeta library used unique molecular identifiers. TCRdb recomputed calls from the PCR reads with MiXCR, one row per CDR3 protein. Among 600,000 or so distinct CDR3 sequences listed, more than 20% were seen once. The specimen comprised PBMCs, mostly from graft donor cells, sampled 360 days after TCRalphabeta/CD19-depleted stem cell transplant. These receptors originate from a boy in the first two years of life who had a stem cell transplant for acute myeloid leukemia, so the T cells may come from the graft donor.

This chain uses TRBV20-1 with TRBJ1-2, with a possible D match to TRBD1 (5 bases). V gave up 1 base and J gave up 7 bases, with 10 bases separating them. Germline lookup yields CDR1 DFQATT and CDR2 SNEGSKA (reference sequence). The length of the CDR3 is 12 residues. The CDR3 DNA is TGCAGTGCTAGAGTTTCCGGGACTGGCTACACCTTC. This gives the protein CSARVSGTGYTF.

This clonotype has a handful of counts. This chain joins TRBV6-1 and TRBJ2-2, with D possibly being TRBD2 (6 bases). Trimming pared 5 bases from V and 2 bases from J, leaving 15 bases between. CDR3 length: 16 amino acids. Looked up from germline, CDR1 is MNHNS and CDR2 is SASEGT. The CDR3 bases are TGTGCCAGCAGTCATCATACTAGCCTAAACACCGGGGAGCTGTTTTTT. Translation: CASSHHTSLNTGELFF.

This clonotype was found many times. V is TRBV29-1 and J is TRBJ2-1, with TRBD2 matching 7 bases. Germline assignment: CDR1 SQVTM and CDR2 ANQGSEA. CDR3 size: 13 residues. The V and J ends lost 6 bases and 6 bases, in that order; junction bases with no gene match: 8. In DNA form, the CDR3 reads TGCAGCGTGGACCTAGCGGTCCTCAATGAGCAGTTCTTC. Amino acids: CSVDLAVLNEQFF.

V gene TRBV20-1 combines with J gene TRBJ2-7; weak D call: TRBD1 (6 bases). The CDR3 length is 14 residues. CDR1 DFQATT and CDR2 SNEGSKA come from the germline V gene (reference sequence). V was clipped by 1 base and J by 3 bases, with 13 bases between them. The CDR3 bases are TGCAGTGCTAGAGGCCCGACAGGAGTCTACGAGCAGTACGTC. Translation: CSARGPTGVYEQYV.

Ten or more counts support this clonotype. V and J are TRBV5-1 and TRBJ1-5, with no clear D. The CDR3 has 15 residues. Germline V gene sequence: CDR1 SGHRS, CDR2 YFSETQ. With 3 bases removed from V and 2 bases from J, the gap between germline ends came to 12 bases. In DNA, the CDR3 is TGCGCCAGCAGCTCGGGTGGATGGGGCAATCAGCCCCAGCATTTT. Encoded protein: CASSSGGWGNQPQHF.